The 2 T cell receptor beta chains below come from one sample, sequenced in a study of T cells in Graves' hyperthyroidism and ophthalmopathy. RNA transcripts gave rise to amplified TCR beta CDR3 regions. The HTBI set primed first-round TCR CDR3 RT-PCR. TCRdb ran MiXCR on the multiplex PCR reads and lists one entry per CDR3 protein. The sample has more than 300,000 distinct CDR3 sequences, about a sixth seen once. Sequenced: blood. The receptors shown here come from a woman in her twenties or thirties with Graves' hyperthyroidism that later progressed to Graves' ophthalmopathy.

This chain joins TRBV7-9 and TRBJ1-5, with D possibly matching TRBD1 (5 bases). V was trimmed by 5 bases and J by 4 bases, leaving 15 bases between them. This CDR3 has 15 amino acids. Germline V gives CDR1 SEHNR, CDR2 FQNEAQ (reference sequence). DNA of the CDR3: TGTGCCAGCAGCCTCCATGGGGGTGGAAATCAGCCCCAGCATTTT. This codes for CASSLHGGGNQPQHF.

J is TRBJ1-2 and V is TRBV28; D is perhaps TRBD1 (5 bases). Germline V lookup: CDR1 MDHEN, CDR2 SYDVKM. V was shortened by 11 bases and J by 0 bases, with 16 bases between the two germline ends. The CDR3 covers 14 residues. As DNA, the CDR3 is TGTGCCGGTGGAGGGGCCGAAGCTAACTATGGCTACACCTTC. Amino acid sequence: CAGGGAEANYGYTF.